One and the same sample provided the 8 T cell receptor beta chains below, sequenced in a study of T cells in localized non-small cell lung cancer. Measured with immunoSEQ multiplex PCR; TCRdb has only the in-frame clones, and not every one. Among over 45,000 clones, 85% to 90% were seen once, and the ten largest hold approximately 16%. Sequencing used PBMCs, obtained before any cancer treatment. These receptors all stem from a female donor with stage II lung adenocarcinoma.

The V gene is TRBV5-4, the J gene TRBJ2-5; D is possibly TRBD1 (6 bases). Germline loops: CDR1 SGHNT, CDR2 YYREEE (reference sequence). This CDR3 contains 16 residues. V shed 2 bases and J shed 5 bases, with 19 bases lying between them. As DNA, the CDR3 is TGTGCCAGCAGCTTCAGATCACAGGGCGGTGGGGAGACCCAGTACTTC. It yields the protein CASSFRSQGGGETQYF.

The J gene is TRBJ1-1, the V gene TRBV7-2; D possibly corresponds to TRBD1 (5 bases). This CDR3 has 15 amino acids. Trimming left V 2 bases short and J 3 bases short, with 13 bases between. CDR1 SGHTA and CDR2 FQGNSA come from the germline V gene. The CDR3 bases are TGTGCCAGCAGCTTATTAATTGGGGCTGACACTGAAGCTTTCTTT. This codes for CASSLLIGADTEAFF.

V usage is TRBV11-2 and J usage is TRBJ1-3, with TRBD1 as a possible D gene (5 bases). Trimming cost V 1 base and J 4 bases, with 8 bases left between them. Germline CDR1 reads SGHAT; CDR2 reads FQNNGV. This CDR3 comprises 14 residues. CDR3 DNA sequence: TGTGCCAGCAGCTTAGGCAGGGTCGGAAACACCATATATTTT. Translating gives CASSLGRVGNTIYF.

This clone has just one count. The genes are TRBV20-1 and TRBJ2-7; D gene unclear. The germline V gene has CDR1 DFQATT and CDR2 SNEGSKA (reference sequence). Trimming pared 3 bases from V and 4 bases from J, leaving 7 bases between. The CDR3 sequence is 11 residues long. In DNA form, the CDR3 reads TGCAGTGCTAGCACGGAATACGAGCAGTACTTC. It is translated as CSASTEYEQYF.

This sequence joins TRBV30 and TRBJ1-1; 9 positions match TRBD1. Germline loops: CDR1 GTSNPN, CDR2 SVGIG (reference sequence). The CDR3 runs 16 residues. The V segment lost 3 bases and the J segment 4 bases; nucleotides outside the gene matches: 12. This CDR3 reads CAWSAGPGQGFTEAFF. CDR3 nucleotide sequence: TGTGCCTGGAGCGCCGGCCCGGGACAGGGTTTCACTGAAGCTTTCTTT.

This clone turned up a few times. The rearrangement uses TRBV19 and TRBJ1-2; a weak D match, TRBD1 (5 bases). Germline V lookup: CDR1 LNHDA, CDR2 SQIVND (reference sequence). The V gene lost 6 bases and the J gene lost 3 bases, with 11 bases spanning the gap. The CDR3 runs to 13 residues. The CDR3 DNA is TGTGCCAGTAGCCCCGGGACCGACTATGGCTACACCTTC. Its translation is CASSPGTDYGYTF.

This clone came up once. The chain links TRBV7-9 to TRBJ1-5; the D is unclear. This CDR3 has 12 residues. V lost 4 bases to trimming and J lost 3 bases, with 4 bases between them. Per the germline V gene, CDR1 is SEHNR and CDR2 is FQNEAQ (reference sequence). CDR3 in amino acids: CASSSPNQPQHF. CDR3 nucleotide sequence: TGTGCCAGCAGCTCACCCAATCAGCCCCAGCATTTT.

The rearrangement uses TRBV6-5 and TRBJ1-2; 9 positions match TRBD1. Germline values: CDR1 MNHEY, CDR2 SVGAGI. The CDR3 consists of 13 residues. V lost 6 bases to trimming and J lost 4 bases; unmatched junction nucleotides: 3. The CDR3 spells CASSPDRGYGYTF. The CDR3 DNA reads TGTGCCAGCAGCCCGGACAGGGGCTATGGCTACACCTTC.